This T cell receptor (beta chain) was captured in a study of T-cell reconstitution after alpha-beta-depleted transplantation in children. Study results and caveats: Some patients' high day-60 TCRbeta diversity was traced to surviving recipient T cells and thymic progenitors. About two months after transplant, alpha-beta T cells reportedly came from several hundred expanded graft clones. Newly produced T cells mostly provided counts and TCRbeta diversity after one year, as hyperexpanded clones declined.

V lost 1 base and J 10 bases, leaving 16 bases between the germline ends. The germline V gene encodes CDR1 SGHTA and CDR2 FQGNSA. This CDR3 contains 14 residues. Preparation of the TCRbeta library used unique molecular identifiers. TCRdb independently ran MiXCR on the PCR reads; one entry per CDR3 protein. Here the sample spans hundreds of thousands of distinct CDR3 sequences, under 20% being singletons. Notes on this clonotype: As yet, its antigen is unknown.

The chain links TRBV7-2 to TRBJ1-1; perhaps TRBD1 as D (6 bases). Source: PBMCs, mostly from graft donor cells, taken 360 days after TCRalphabeta/CD19-depleted stem cell transplant. The TCR originated in a male patient under 18 who had a stem cell transplant for acute lymphoblastic leukemia, so the T cells may come from the graft donor. CDR3 nucleotides: TGTGCCAGCAGCTTAGACGTGAGAGACAGGCGAGCTTTCTTT. Residues: CASSLDVRDRRAFF.